This passage covers 17 T cell receptor beta chains from one sample sequenced in a study of T cell repertoires in cytomegalovirus infection. From the reads, TCRdb called clonotypes with MiXCR, one entry per CDR3 protein. The data hold 290,000 or so distinct CDR3 sequences, with roughly 26% observed a single time. The sample taken for sequencing was PBMCs. Source of these receptors: a human donor in good health (CMV status not recorded). Some clones in this sample may be carry-over from other donors' samples.

The J gene is TRBJ2-7, the V gene TRBV7-9; D is unresolved. Trimming left V 1 base short and J 1 base short, with 11 bases between. CDR1 is SEHNR and CDR2 is FQNEAQ in the germline V gene (reference sequence). The CDR3 is 15 amino acids. CDR3 coding DNA: TGTGCCAGCAGCTTAGAAGGCGGAGTTTCCTACGAGCAGTACTTC. This gives the protein CASSLEGGVSYEQYF.

Details on this clonotype: This may be a read error: a much more frequent sequence differs by one nucleotide. The chain is built from TRBV12-3 or TRBV12-4 and TRBJ1-2; 7 positions agree with TRBD1. The CDR3 sequence is 16 residues long. Written as DNA, the CDR3 is TGTGCCAGCAGTTCCGGGACAGACGCTTCTAACTATGCCTACACCTTC. Its translation: CASSSGTDASNYAYTF.

V usage is TRBV29-1 and J usage is TRBJ2-1, with D possibly matching TRBD1 (6 bases). Trimming cost V 4 bases and J 7 bases, with 20 bases left between them. The CDR3 has 15 amino acids. CDR1 is SQVTM and CDR2 is ANQGSEA in the germline V gene. CDR3 bases: TGCAGCGTTGGACGGCAGGGGAGTCCCTGGAATGAGCAGTTCTTC. It translates to CSVGRQGSPWNEQFF.

This clonotype was observed at least ten times. The chain carries TRBV6-1 and TRBJ1-1, with D possibly matching TRBD1 (6 bases). The germline gives CDR1 MNHNS, CDR2 SASEGT. V lost 7 bases to trimming and J lost 6 bases, with 15 bases between them. The CDR3 contains 13 residues. The CDR3 DNA reads TGTGCCAGCACCATAACAGGGTTCGCTGAAGCTTTCTTT. This translates into CASTITGFAEAFF.

V usage is TRBV5-1 and J usage is TRBJ2-4; TRBD1 matches 10 bases. Germline-derived CDR1 and CDR2 are SGHRS and YFSETQ. V dropped 5 bases and J dropped 6; count of bases not matched to a gene: 2. This CDR3 comprises 13 residues. DNA of the CDR3: TGCGCCAGCAGGGGGACAGGGGTAAACATTCAGTACTTC. Protein: CASRGTGVNIQYF.

This clonotype was observed at least ten times. The chain uses TRBV7-2 and TRBJ2-5; D call uncertain. The V gene lost 5 bases and the J gene lost 9 bases, with 19 bases spanning the gap. The CDR3 is 14 amino acids. The germline V gene encodes CDR1 SGHTA and CDR2 FQGNSA. CDR3 in DNA: TGTGCCAGCAGCCCTGCCGGGCTACAAGTGGCCCAGTACTTC. Its protein product is CASSPAGLQVAQYF.

J is TRBJ1-3 and V is TRBV7-2, with 7 nucleotides matching TRBD1. CDR1 and CDR2 from the germline V gene are SGHTA and FQGNSA. Trimming cost V 5 bases and J 2 bases; bases outside gene matches: 3. The CDR3 extends over 14 amino acids. The CDR3 loop is CASSPQGAGNTIYF. In nucleotides, the CDR3 is TGTGCCAGCAGCCCGCAGGGGGCTGGAAACACCATATATTTT.

The V gene is TRBV6-4, the J gene TRBJ2-1; tentative D call: TRBD1 (6 bases). Germline V gene data show CDR1 as MRHNA and CDR2 as SNTAGT. V dropped 3 bases and J dropped 6 bases, with 15 bases sitting between them. The CDR3 is 15 amino acids. This chain's CDR3 is CASSEDGTYANEQFF. As DNA, the CDR3 is TGTGCCAGCAGTGAAGACGGGACATACGCCAATGAGCAGTTCTTC.

This clonotype has only a few counts. The chain joins TRBV12-3 or TRBV12-4 to TRBJ2-1, with TRBD2 matching 13 bases. V dropped 6 bases and J dropped 5; count of bases not matched to a gene: 1. The length of the CDR3 is 14 residues. CDR3 coding DNA: TGTGCCAGCAGGGGACTAGCGGGACACAATGAGCAGTTCTTC. Its protein is CASRGLAGHNEQFF.

The V call is TRBV2, the J call TRBJ2-4, with D tentatively TRBD1 (5 bases). The CDR3 totals 16 residues. CDR1 SNHLY and CDR2 FYNNEI come from the germline V gene. V was cut by 2 bases and J by 6 bases, with 17 bases left in between. CDR3: CASSETGGHSGNIQYF. As DNA, the CDR3 is TGTGCCAGCAGTGAAACCGGTGGACACTCAGGAAACATTCAGTACTTC.

This clonotype was counted many times. The chain recombines TRBV7-2 with TRBJ1-1; 7 positions agree with TRBD1. CDR3 size: 15 residues. J gave up 11 bases and V 0 bases, and 12 bases lay outside the gene matches. Germline V lookup: CDR1 SGHTA, CDR2 FQGNSA. The CDR3 sequence is CASSLADRVLFGAFF. For the CDR3, the DNA is TGTGCCAGCAGCTTAGCAGACAGGGTTCTCTTCGGGGCTTTCTTT. The full variable domain, with the rest looked up from reference TRBV7-2 and TRBJ1-1, is GAGVSQSPSNKVTEKGKDVELRCDPISGHTALYWYRQSLGQGLEFLIYFQGNSAPDKSGLPSDRFSAERTGGSVSTLTIQRTQQEDSAVYLCASSLADRVLFGAFFGQGTRLTVV.

This clonotype was observed a handful of times. V is TRBV29-1 and J is TRBJ1-1; a weak D match, TRBD1 (5 bases). Trimming removed 0 bases at V and 5 bases at J, with 10 bases between. Germline assignment: CDR1 SQVTM and CDR2 ANQGSEA. This CDR3 is 13 amino acids long. The CDR3 region is CSVEEGGGTEAFF. DNA of the CDR3: TGCAGCGTTGAAGAGGGGGGGGGGACTGAAGCTTTCTTT.

The chain couples TRBV19 to TRBJ1-1; no firm D call. The CDR3 is 15 residues long. From germline, CDR1 is LNHDA and CDR2 SQIVND (reference sequence). Trimming pared 4 bases from V and 2 bases from J, leaving 14 bases between. CDR3 DNA sequence: TGTGCCAGTAGTAGAGTTGGAATCCCCAACACTGAAGCTTTCTTT. Translated, it gives CASSRVGIPNTEAFF.

This chain uses TRBV28 with TRBJ2-2; D gene uncertain. The CDR3 is 15 residues long. Germline CDR1 reads MDHEN; CDR2 reads SYDVKM. The ends were cut back, 7 bases at V and 3 bases at J, with 15 bases in the middle. The CDR3, as DNA: TGTGCCAGCACCCGCTGGACGGTTTACACCGGGGAGCTGTTTTTT. The encoded protein is CASTRWTVYTGELFF.

This rearrangement joins TRBV9 to TRBJ1-5; no reliable D call. The CDR3 sequence is 15 residues long. Trimming removed 0 bases from V and 0 bases from J, with 7 bases in between. Per the germline V gene, CDR1 is SGDLS and CDR2 is YYNGEE. CDR3 region: CASSVGPASNQPQHF. Written as DNA, the CDR3 is TGTGCCAGCAGCGTAGGTCCAGCTAGCAATCAGCCCCAGCATTTT.

This clonotype showed up just once. The chain couples TRBV15 to TRBJ1-3; TRBD1 might be the D (5 bases). There are 15 residues in the CDR3. V lost 1 base and J lost 0, with 7 bases in between. Germline V gives CDR1 LNHNV, CDR2 YYDKDF (reference sequence). CDR3 DNA: TGTGCCACCAGCAGAGGGGACTACTCTGGAAACACCATATATTTT. Protein: CATSRGDYSGNTIYF.

This clonotype appeared many times. This chain joins TRBV28 and TRBJ2-7; TRBD1 aligns across 7 bases. CDR3 length: 14 residues. After removal of 7 bases from V and 2 bases from J, the junction contained 8 bases not matched to a gene. Germline loops: CDR1 MDHEN, CDR2 SYDVKM. CDR3 protein: CASKPGTATYEQYF. The CDR3 DNA reads TGTGCCAGCAAACCAGGGACAGCCACCTACGAGCAGTACTTC.